This T cell receptor (beta chain) is from a study of breast tumors, draining lymph nodes, adjacent tissues. Samples came from axillary lymph nodes draining the breast cancer. Using its own MiXCR run on the multiplex PCR reads, TCRdb lists one record per CDR3 protein. The sample has under 300,000 distinct CDR3 sequences; around 34% are singletons. This CDR3 comprises 14 residues. Germline V CDR1 and CDR2: SNHLY, FYNNEI. V lost 3 bases and J 9 bases, leaving 17 bases between the germline ends. What was sequenced was axillary lymph node tissue. The chain couples TRBV2 to TRBJ2-5, with a possible D match to TRBD2 (5 bases). The receptor was isolated from a female donor with breast cancer. Some clones in this sample may be carry-over from other donors' samples. CDR3 protein: CASSEGSTNQPQYF. The CDR3 nucleotides read TGTGCCAGCAGTGAGGGGAGTACAAATCAGCCCCAGTACTTC.